This TCR beta chain was captured by sequencing in a study of cytomegalovirus exposure and HLA in healthy donors. The wider study: From HLA-typed donors, an early data release held around 85 million unique TCRs.

This clone was seen just once. The antigen is not known. Whole-study findings and limits: HLA alleles were associated with roughly 17,000 TCR beta sequences in a later analysis at 0.05 false discovery rate. Prior analysis indicated that the majority of TCR beta V segments exhibited productivity approximately 90% or approximately 30% of the time. The authors later linked a missense DCLRE1C variant to TCR beta V- and J-gene trimming.

Primers included in the PCR were 60 Vbeta and 13 Jbeta primers. Sequencing was performed with immunoSEQ multiplex PCR; in TCRdb, only in-frame clones are kept and a portion is missing. The repertoire holds roughly 140,000 clones, 80% seen once, with around 4.3% in the top ten. Germline-derived CDR1 and CDR2 are MRHNA and SNTAGT. V was pared by 4 bases and J by 7 bases, with 11 bases between. The CDR3 runs to 13 residues. The rearrangement uses TRBV6-4 and TRBJ1-5, with D possibly TRBD1 on 6 matching bases. The sequenced material came from PBMCs. The sequence was obtained from a man between 40 and 49 years old in good health and CMV-seronegative. CDR3 nucleotides: TGTGCCAGCAGTGTTGGCAGGGGACAGCCCCAGCATTTT. Protein: CASSVGRGQPQHF.